The next 18 T cell receptor beta chains were all read from a single sample in a study of cytomegalovirus exposure and HLA in healthy donors. This PCR relied on a set of 60 Vbeta primers and 13 Jbeta primers. This table comes from immunoSEQ multiplex PCR, and its TCRdb copy is limited to in-frame clones, with some not included. This repertoire includes about 140,000 clones. Material: PBMCs. Every receptor here comes from a male donor in good health and CMV-seronegative.

V is TRBV28 and J is TRBJ1-5, with a possible D match to TRBD1 (5 bases). V was shortened by 1 base and J by 0 bases, with 10 bases between the two germline ends. The CDR3 covers 16 residues. Germline lookup yields CDR1 MDHEN and CDR2 SYDVKM. CDR3 DNA sequence: TGTGCCAGCAGTTTATTAGGGGTACGTAGCAATCAGCCCCAGCATTTT. Protein: CASSLLGVRSNQPQHF.

This sequence joins TRBV30 and TRBJ1-1; 10 positions agree with TRBD1. This CDR3 contains 18 residues. J gave up 4 bases and V 3 bases, and 17 bases lay outside the gene matches. Germline CDR1 GTSNPN, CDR2 SVGIG (reference sequence). CDR3 nucleotide sequence: TGTGCCTGGAGGGCCCTGACAGGGGGCCCCGGCGGGGCCACTGAAGCTTTCTTT. Translated, it gives CAWRALTGGPGGATEAFF.

J is TRBJ1-5 and V is TRBV7-9; no firm D call. The CDR3 has 14 amino acids. Trimming removed 6 bases from V and 3 bases from J, with 12 bases in between. In germline, CDR1 is SEHNR, CDR2 FQNEAQ (reference sequence). The CDR3 region has the DNA TGTGCCAGCAGGGGCGACACATACAATCAGCCCCAGCATTTT. Amino acid sequence: CASRGDTYNQPQHF.

The chain is built from TRBV9 and TRBJ2-7; 11 bases map to TRBD2. The DNA end lines up better with TRBJ2-1; the J call may be wrong. The CDR3 extends over 15 amino acids. CDR1 and CDR2 (germline): SGDLS, YYNGEE. CDR3 amino acids: CASSVESSGGNEQFF. The DNA of the CDR3 is TGTGCCAGCAGCGTAGAGTCTAGCGGGGGGAATGAGCAGTTCTTC.

This rearrangement joins TRBV6-5 to TRBJ2-3, with 8 nucleotides matching TRBD2. The J segment lost 3 bases and the V segment lost 2 bases, leaving 4 bases of the junction unmatched. The CDR3 contains 15 residues. Germline values: CDR1 MNHEY, CDR2 SVGAGI. The CDR3 sequence: CASSYEGLGTDTQYF. The CDR3 nucleotides are TGTGCCAGCAGTTACGAGGGACTAGGAACAGATACGCAGTATTTT.

The chain employs TRBV28 and TRBJ1-1, with D perhaps TRBD1 (5 bases). This CDR3 is built from 15 residues. The germline CDR1 and CDR2 sequences are MDHEN and SYDVKM. V shed 5 bases and J shed 0 bases, with 13 bases lying between them. CDR3 coding DNA: TGTGCCAGCAGTCGTTCCGGGACTCTGAACACTGAAGCTTTCTTT. It is translated as CASSRSGTLNTEAFF.

V and J are TRBV7-9 and TRBJ1-1; 12 positions match TRBD1. This CDR3 contains 16 residues. Unmatched junction bases numbered 4, after V lost 4 bases and J lost 1 base. CDR1 is SEHNR, CDR2 FQNEAQ, per germline (reference sequence). This CDR3 is CASSSVGQGANTEAFF. The DNA for the CDR3 is TGTGCCAGCAGCTCTGTGGGACAGGGGGCGAACACTGAAGCTTTCTTT.

V is TRBV30 and J is TRBJ1-5, with D possibly TRBD1 on 5 matching bases. This CDR3 spans 16 amino acids. Per germline, CDR1 GTSNPN and CDR2 SVGIG (reference sequence). Trimming shortened V by 0 bases and J by 1 base, and 13 bases separated the two germline ends. The CDR3 region is CAWSVGHGKSNQPQHF. The CDR3 region has the DNA TGTGCCTGGAGTGTAGGACATGGCAAGAGCAATCAGCCCCAGCATTTT.

CDR3 nucleotides: TGTGCCAGCAGCTTATCCCCACAGGGGGTAAATGGCTACACCTTC. Translation gives CASSLSPQGVNGYTF. This rearrangement joins TRBV7-6 to TRBJ1-2; 8 positions match TRBD1. The CDR3 loop spans 15 amino acids. Germline CDR1 and CDR2: SGHVS and FNYEAQ. The trim removed 2 bases at V and 6 bases at J, leaving 8 bases unmatched. Based on the CDR3 plus reference TRBV7-6 and TRBJ1-2, the full variable domain is GAGVSQSPRYKVTKRGQDVALRCDPISGHVSLYWYRQALGQGPEFLTYFNYEAQQDKSGLPNDRFSAERPEGSISTLTIQRTEQRDSAMYRCASSLSPQGVNGYTFGSGTRLTVV.

CDR3 region: CASQQGPSSSYEQYF. The CDR3 DNA follows: TGTGCCAGCCAACAGGGGCCCTCTTCCTCCTACGAGCAGTACTTC. The V gene is TRBV9, the J gene TRBJ2-7; TRBD1 matches at 7 bases. This CDR3 contains 15 residues. Losses at the gene ends were 7 bases for V and 0 bases for J; bases not matched to a gene: 10. In germline, CDR1 is SGDLS, CDR2 YYNGEE.

V usage is TRBV19 and J usage is TRBJ1-5, with TRBD1 matching over 7 bases. V shed 5 bases, J shed 0 bases, and the junction held 13 bases outside the gene matches. This CDR3 is built from 18 residues. Germline V gene data show CDR1 as LNHDA and CDR2 as SQIVND (reference sequence). CDR3 amino acids: CASSFRDRDRYSNQPQHF. CDR3 sequence (DNA): TGTGCCAGTAGTTTCCGGGACAGAGATCGATATAGCAATCAGCCCCAGCATTTT.

The chain carries TRBV4-1 and TRBJ2-3; 8 bases agree with TRBD2. The CDR3 spans 17 residues. The J segment lost 10 bases and the V segment lost 0 bases, leaving 15 bases of the junction unmatched. Germline V gene lookup returns CDR1 MGHRA and CDR2 YSYEKL. CDR3 amino acids: CASSQEGWGAGGTSQYF. The DNA for the CDR3 is TGCGCCAGCAGCCAAGAAGGTTGGGGGGCGGGAGGAACTTCGCAGTATTTT.

Here the CDR3 DNA reads TGTGCCAGCAGTTACGCTCTTAACAGGGGCGAGTTCTTC. It translates to CASSYALNRGEFF. The V and J genes are TRBV6-5 and TRBJ2-1; 7 bases are a match to TRBD1. The V segment lost 2 bases and the J segment 14 bases; nucleotides outside the gene matches: 9. The CDR3 runs 13 residues. Germline assignment: CDR1 MNHEY and CDR2 SVGAGI.

The chain links TRBV5-1 to TRBJ2-7, with a weak D call TRBD1 (5 bases). The CDR3 extends over 15 amino acids. Germline V gene lookup returns CDR1 SGHRS and CDR2 YFSETQ. The V gene lost 4 bases and the J gene lost 2 bases, with 16 bases spanning the gap. CDR3 DNA: TGCGCCAGCAGCCCAGGGCAGGGAAAACCCTACGAGCAGTACTTC. This translates into CASSPGQGKPYEQYF.

V is TRBV5-5 and J is TRBJ1-5, with unresolved D. The germline CDR1 and CDR2 sequences are SGHKS and YYEKEE (reference sequence). Trimming cost V 3 bases and J 4 bases, with 11 bases left between them. This CDR3 is 14 amino acids long. For the CDR3, the DNA is TGTGCCAGCAGCTACGGACTTGTAAATCAGCCCCAGCATTTT. This codes for CASSYGLVNQPQHF.

The V and J genes are TRBV6-5 and TRBJ2-7, with 7 bases fitting TRBD2. This CDR3 is built from 15 residues. Germline values: CDR1 MNHEY, CDR2 SVGAGI. The V segment lost 0 bases and the J segment 3 bases; nucleotides outside the gene matches: 5. CDR3 coding DNA: TGTGCCAGCAGTTACTCCGGGCTAGCGGACTACGAGCAGTACTTC. Its translation: CASSYSGLADYEQYF.

CDR3 protein: CASSPRTLDRAPSEQYF. DNA of the CDR3: TGTGCCAGCAGCCCCCGGACGCTCGACAGGGCCCCGAGTGAGCAGTACTTC. The rearrangement uses TRBV7-6 and TRBJ2-7; TRBD1 matches 7 bases. Germline V lookup: CDR1 SGHVS, CDR2 FNYEAQ. The CDR3 spans 17 residues. V shed 5 bases, J shed 7 bases, and the junction held 20 bases outside the gene matches.

The chain has TRBV12-5 and TRBJ1-2; 8 bases are a match to TRBD1. Germline V gives CDR1 LGHNT, CDR2 FRNRAP. Unmatched junction bases numbered 2, after V lost 5 bases and J lost 12 bases. The CDR3 spans 10 residues. The CDR3 bases are TGTGCTAGTGGTACAGGGGGAAACACCTTC. Amino acids: CASGTGGNTF.